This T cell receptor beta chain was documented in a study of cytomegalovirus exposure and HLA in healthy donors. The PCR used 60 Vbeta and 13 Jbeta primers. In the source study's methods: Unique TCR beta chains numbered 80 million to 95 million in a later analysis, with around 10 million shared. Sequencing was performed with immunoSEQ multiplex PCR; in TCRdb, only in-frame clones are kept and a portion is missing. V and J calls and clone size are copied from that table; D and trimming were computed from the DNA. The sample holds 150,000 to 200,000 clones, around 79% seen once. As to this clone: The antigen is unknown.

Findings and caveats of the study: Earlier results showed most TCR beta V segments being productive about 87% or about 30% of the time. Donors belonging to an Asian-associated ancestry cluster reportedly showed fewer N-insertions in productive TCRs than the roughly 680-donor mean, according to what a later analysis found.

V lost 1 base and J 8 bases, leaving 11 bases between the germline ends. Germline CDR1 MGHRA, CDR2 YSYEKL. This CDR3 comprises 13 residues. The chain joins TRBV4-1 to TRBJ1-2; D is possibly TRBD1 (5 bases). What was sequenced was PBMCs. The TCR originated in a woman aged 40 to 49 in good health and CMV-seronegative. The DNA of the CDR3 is TGCGCCAGCAGCCAAGCTGGGACTGGAGGCTACACCTTC. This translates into CASSQAGTGGYTF.